This T cell receptor beta chain was found in a study of memory CD4+ T cells and cytomegalovirus serostatus. Study context: Healthy Belgian adult donors included nine or ten CMV-positive and some 24 CMV-negative people.

The sort gate was single viable CD3+CD4+CD8-CD45RO+ cells for memory CD4+ T cells. Serum IgG to CMV pp150, pp28, p38 and p52 defined serostatus. Germline V lookup: CDR1 MNHNY, CDR2 SVGAGI (reference sequence). The CDR3 has 15 amino acids. Trimming cost V 5 bases and J 5 bases, with 16 bases left between them. In the original processing: After removing out-of-frame reads, 2,204,828 distinct TCRbeta sequences remained. TCRdb's table, derived via immunoSEQ multiplex PCR, lists solely in-frame clones and lacks some. That table is the source of V, J and clone size, and D and trimming were worked out from the DNA. This sample has tens of thousands of clones, with around three quarters found just once.

This chain links TRBV6-6 with TRBJ2-1, with D perhaps matching TRBD2 (6 bases). The sequence was obtained from an adult in good health and CMV-seronegative. The sequenced sample was memory CD4+ T cells from blood. In DNA form, the CDR3 reads TGTGCCAGCAGTCTCCCTAGACGGACTAACAATGAGCAGTTCTTC. Translating it yields CASSLPRRTNNEQFF.